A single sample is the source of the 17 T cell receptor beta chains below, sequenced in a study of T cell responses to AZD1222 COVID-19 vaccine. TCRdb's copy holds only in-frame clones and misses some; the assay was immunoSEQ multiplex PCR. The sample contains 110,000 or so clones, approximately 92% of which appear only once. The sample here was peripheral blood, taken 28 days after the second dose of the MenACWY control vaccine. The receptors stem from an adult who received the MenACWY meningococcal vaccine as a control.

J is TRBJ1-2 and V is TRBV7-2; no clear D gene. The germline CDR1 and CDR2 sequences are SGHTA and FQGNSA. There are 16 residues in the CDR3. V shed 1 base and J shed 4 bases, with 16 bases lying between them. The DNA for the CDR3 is TGTGCCAGCAGCTTAGGGGTCCGGTCTTCGGTCTATGGCTACACCTTC. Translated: CASSLGVRSSVYGYTF.

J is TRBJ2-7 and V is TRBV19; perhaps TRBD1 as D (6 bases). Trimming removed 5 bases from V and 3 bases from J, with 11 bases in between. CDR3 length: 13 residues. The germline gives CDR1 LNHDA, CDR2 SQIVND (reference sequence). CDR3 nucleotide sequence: TGTGCCAGTAGTGTACAGACAGGCTACGAGCAGTACGTC. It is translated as CASSVQTGYEQYV.

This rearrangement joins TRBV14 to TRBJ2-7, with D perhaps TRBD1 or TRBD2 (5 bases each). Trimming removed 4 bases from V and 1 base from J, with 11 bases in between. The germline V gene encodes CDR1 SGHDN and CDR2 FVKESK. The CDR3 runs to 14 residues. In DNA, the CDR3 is TGTGCCAGCAGCCCTGGGACCTGGTCCTACGAGCAGTACGTC. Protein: CASSPGTWSYEQYV.

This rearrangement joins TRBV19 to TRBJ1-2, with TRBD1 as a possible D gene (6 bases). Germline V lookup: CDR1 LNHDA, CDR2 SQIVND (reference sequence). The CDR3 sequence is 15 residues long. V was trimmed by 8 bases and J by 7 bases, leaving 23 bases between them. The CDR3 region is CASSLPHPGGSGYTF. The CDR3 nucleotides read TGTGCCAGTTCCCTACCACATCCGGGGGGCTCTGGCTACACCTTC.

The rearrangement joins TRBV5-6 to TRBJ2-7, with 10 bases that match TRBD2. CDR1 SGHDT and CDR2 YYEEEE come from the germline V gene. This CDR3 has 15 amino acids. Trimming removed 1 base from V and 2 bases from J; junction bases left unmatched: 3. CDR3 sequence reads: CASSLMLAGAYEQYF. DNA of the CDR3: TGTGCCAGCAGCTTGATGCTAGCGGGAGCCTACGAGCAGTACTTC.

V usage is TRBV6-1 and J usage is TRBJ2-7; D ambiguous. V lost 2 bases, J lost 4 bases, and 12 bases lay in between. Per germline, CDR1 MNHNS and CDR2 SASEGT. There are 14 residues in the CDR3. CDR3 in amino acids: CASSEYPGPYEQYF. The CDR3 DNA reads TGTGCCAGCAGTGAATACCCGGGTCCATACGAGCAGTACTTC.

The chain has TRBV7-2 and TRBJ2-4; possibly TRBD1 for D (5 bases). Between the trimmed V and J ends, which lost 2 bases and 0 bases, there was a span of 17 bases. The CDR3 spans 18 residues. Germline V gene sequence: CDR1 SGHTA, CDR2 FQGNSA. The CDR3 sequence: CASSLSGRTTLAKNIQYF. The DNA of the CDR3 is TGTGCCAGCAGCTTAAGTGGCAGGACAACCCTAGCCAAAAACATTCAGTACTTC.

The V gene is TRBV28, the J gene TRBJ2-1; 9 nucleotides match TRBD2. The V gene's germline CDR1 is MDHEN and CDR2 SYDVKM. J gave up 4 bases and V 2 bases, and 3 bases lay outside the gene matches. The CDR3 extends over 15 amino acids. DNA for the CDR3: TGTGCCAGCAGTTTACTAGCGGGGAAATACAATGAGCAGTTCTTC. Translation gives CASSLLAGKYNEQFF.

DNA of the CDR3: TGTGCCAGCAGCTTAGTGAGGGGCCGTCAGACCCAGTACTTC. It specifies CASSLVRGRQTQYF. V and J are TRBV7-9 and TRBJ2-5; D could derive from TRBD1 or TRBD2 (5 bases each). The CDR3 contains 14 residues. V shed 1 base and J shed 6 bases, with 12 bases lying between them. The germline V gene encodes CDR1 SEHNR and CDR2 FQNEAQ (reference sequence).

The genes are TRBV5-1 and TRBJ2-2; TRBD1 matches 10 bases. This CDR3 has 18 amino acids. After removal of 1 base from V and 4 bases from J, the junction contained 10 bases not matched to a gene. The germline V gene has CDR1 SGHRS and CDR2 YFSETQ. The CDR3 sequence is CASSLRQGAVWTTGELFF. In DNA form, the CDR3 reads TGCGCCAGCAGCTTGCGACAGGGGGCCGTTTGGACCACCGGGGAGCTGTTTTTT.

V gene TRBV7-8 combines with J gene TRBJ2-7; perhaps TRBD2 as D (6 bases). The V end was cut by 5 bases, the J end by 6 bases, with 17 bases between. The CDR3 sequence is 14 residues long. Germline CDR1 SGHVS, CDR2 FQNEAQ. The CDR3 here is CASSLRDSAREQYF. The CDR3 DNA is TGTGCCAGCAGCCTCCGGGACTCAGCTCGCGAGCAGTACTTC.

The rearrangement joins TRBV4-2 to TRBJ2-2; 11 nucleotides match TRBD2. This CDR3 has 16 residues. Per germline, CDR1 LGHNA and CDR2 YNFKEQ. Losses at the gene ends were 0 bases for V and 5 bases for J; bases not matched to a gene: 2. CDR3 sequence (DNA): TGTGCCAGCAGCCAAGAGATAGCGGGGGGGACCGGGGAGCTGTTTTTT. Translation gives CASSQEIAGGTGELFF.

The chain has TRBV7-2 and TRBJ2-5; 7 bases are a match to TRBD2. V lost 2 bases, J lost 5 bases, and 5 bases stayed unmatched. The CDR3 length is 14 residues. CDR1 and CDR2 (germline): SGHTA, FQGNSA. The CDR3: CASSLSWGGETQYF. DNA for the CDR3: TGTGCCAGCAGCTTATCTTGGGGGGGGGAGACCCAGTACTTC.

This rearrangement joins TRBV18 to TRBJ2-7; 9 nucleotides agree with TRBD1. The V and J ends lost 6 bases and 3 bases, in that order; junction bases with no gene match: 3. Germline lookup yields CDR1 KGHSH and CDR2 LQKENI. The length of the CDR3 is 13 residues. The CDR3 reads CASSGTGFYEQYF. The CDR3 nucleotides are TGTGCCAGCTCGGGGACAGGGTTCTACGAGCAGTACTTC.

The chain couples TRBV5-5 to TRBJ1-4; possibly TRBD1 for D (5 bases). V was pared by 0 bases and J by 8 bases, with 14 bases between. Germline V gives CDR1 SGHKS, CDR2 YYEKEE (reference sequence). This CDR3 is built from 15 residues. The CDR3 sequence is CASSLGGTEREKLFF. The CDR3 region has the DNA TGTGCCAGCAGCTTGGGCGGGACGGAAAGGGAAAAACTGTTTTTT.

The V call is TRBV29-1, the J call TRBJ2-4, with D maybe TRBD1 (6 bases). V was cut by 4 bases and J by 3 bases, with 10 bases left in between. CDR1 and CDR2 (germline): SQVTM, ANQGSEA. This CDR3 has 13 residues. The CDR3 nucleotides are TGCAGCGTTGCGGGACAAGACAAAAACATTCAGTACTTC. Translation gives CSVAGQDKNIQYF.

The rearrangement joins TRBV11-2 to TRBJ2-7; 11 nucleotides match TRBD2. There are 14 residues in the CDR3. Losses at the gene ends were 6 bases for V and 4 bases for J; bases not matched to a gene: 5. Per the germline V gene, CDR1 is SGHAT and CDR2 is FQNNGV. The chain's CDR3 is CASRLAGVGYEQYF. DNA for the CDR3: TGTGCCAGCAGACTAGCGGGAGTGGGTTACGAGCAGTACTTC.